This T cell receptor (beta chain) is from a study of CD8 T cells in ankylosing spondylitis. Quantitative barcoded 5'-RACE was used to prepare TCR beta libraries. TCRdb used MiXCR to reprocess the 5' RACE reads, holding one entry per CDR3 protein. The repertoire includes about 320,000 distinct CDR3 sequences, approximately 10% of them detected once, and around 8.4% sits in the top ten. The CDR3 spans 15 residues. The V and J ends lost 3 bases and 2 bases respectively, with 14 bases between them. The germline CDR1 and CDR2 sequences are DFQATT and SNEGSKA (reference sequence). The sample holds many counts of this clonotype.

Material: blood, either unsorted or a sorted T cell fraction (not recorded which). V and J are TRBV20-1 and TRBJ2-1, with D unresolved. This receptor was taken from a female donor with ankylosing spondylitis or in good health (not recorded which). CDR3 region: CSAREGIQPYNEQFF. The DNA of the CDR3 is TGCAGTGCTAGGGAAGGGATTCAACCCTACAATGAGCAGTTCTTC.